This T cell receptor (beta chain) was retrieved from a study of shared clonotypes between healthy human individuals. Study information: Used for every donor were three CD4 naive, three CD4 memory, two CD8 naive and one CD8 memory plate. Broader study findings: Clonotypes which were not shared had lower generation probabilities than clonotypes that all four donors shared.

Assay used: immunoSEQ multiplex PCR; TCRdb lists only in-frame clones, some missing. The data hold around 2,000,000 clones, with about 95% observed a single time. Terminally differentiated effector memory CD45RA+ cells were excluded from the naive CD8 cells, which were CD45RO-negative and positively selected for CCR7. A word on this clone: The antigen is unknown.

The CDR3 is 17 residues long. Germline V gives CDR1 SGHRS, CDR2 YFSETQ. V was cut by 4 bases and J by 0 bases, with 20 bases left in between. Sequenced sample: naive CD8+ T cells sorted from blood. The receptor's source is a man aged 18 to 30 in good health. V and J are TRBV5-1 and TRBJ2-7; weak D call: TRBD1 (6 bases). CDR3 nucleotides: TGCGCCAGCAGCGGGTGGGCAGGGGACGCAAGCTCCTACGAGCAGTACTTC. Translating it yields CASSGWAGDASSYEQYF.